This T cell receptor (beta chain) emerged from a study of shared clonotypes between healthy human individuals. Terminally differentiated effector memory CD45RA+ cells were excluded from the naive CD8 cells, which were CD45RO-negative and positively selected for CCR7. Donors were Caucasian adults residing in Nashville, Tennessee, USA. General study results and limits: In the sorted subsets, rarefaction showed sequencing was incomplete despite large depth. Larger estimated richness was generally seen in naive subsets than in memory subsets.

Genomic DNA per cell subset filled all wells of several immunoSEQ plates. Method: immunoSEQ multiplex PCR; TCRdb's copy keeps in-frame clones and lacks some. This table has more than 2 million clones, just under 95% appearing once. Worth noting for this clone: Its antigen is as yet unknown.

The ends were cut back, 0 bases at V and 7 bases at J, with 9 bases in the middle. This CDR3 has 13 residues. Per germline, CDR1 MNHEY and CDR2 SMNVEV (reference sequence). This clonotype was sampled from a man between 18 and 29 years old in good health. Some clones in this sample may be carry-over from other donors' samples. The source material was naive CD8+ T cells from PBMCs. The chain is built from TRBV27 and TRBJ1-2; D is ambiguous. CDR3: CASSLSFLGGYTF. The CDR3 DNA follows: TGTGCCAGCAGTTTATCGTTCTTGGGTGGCTACACCTTC.